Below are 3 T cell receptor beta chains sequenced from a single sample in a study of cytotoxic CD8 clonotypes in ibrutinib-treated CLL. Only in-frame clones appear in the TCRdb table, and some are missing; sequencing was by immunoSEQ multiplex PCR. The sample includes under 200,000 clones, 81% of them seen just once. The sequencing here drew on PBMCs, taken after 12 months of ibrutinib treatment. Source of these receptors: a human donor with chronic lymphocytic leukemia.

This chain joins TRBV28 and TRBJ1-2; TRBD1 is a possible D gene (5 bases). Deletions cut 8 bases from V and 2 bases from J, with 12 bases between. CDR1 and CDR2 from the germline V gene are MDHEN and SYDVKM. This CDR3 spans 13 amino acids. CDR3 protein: CASRGTSNYGYTF. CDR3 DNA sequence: TGTGCCAGCCGCGGGACTTCAAACTATGGCTACACCTTC.

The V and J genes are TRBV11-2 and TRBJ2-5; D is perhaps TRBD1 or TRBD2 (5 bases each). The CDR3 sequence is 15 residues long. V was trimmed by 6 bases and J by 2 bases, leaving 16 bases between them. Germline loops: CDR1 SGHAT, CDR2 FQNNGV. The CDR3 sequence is CASSQDPGGQETQYF. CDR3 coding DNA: TGTGCCAGCAGTCAGGACCCTGGGGGACAAGAGACCCAGTACTTC.

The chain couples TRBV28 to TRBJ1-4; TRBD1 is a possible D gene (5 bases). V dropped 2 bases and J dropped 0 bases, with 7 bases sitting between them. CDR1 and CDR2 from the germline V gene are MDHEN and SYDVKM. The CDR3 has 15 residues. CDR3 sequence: CASSLGATTNEKLFF. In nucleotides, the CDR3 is TGTGCCAGCAGTTTAGGGGCAACAACTAATGAAAAACTGTTTTTT.